This TCR beta chain was retrieved from a study of beta chain features in type 1 diabetes. Sorting gave populations that all exceeded 98% purity. The CDR3 runs to 16 residues. Germline CDR1 reads LNHNV; CDR2 reads YYDKDF (reference sequence). Trimming cost V 0 bases and J 1 base, with 12 bases left between them. TCRB transcripts that were expressed got sequenced, as all of the isolated RNA had been reverse transcribed. Clones were read by immunoSEQ multiplex PCR, and TCRdb kept only the in-frame ones, dropping some. The table shows 150,000 or so clones, with 63% occurring only once. Comment on this clone: Its antigen is as yet unknown.

Study-wide points: Healthy donors had naive, central memory and Treg TCRB repertoires that appeared less similar than those seen among patients. A moderate, significant TCRB CDR3 shortening appeared in type 1 diabetes across four CD4+ subsets.

The receptor was derived from a man younger than 40 with type 1 diabetes. The rearrangement joins TRBV15 to TRBJ2-5; tentatively, D is TRBD1 (6 bases). Sequencing was performed on naive CD4+ T cells from blood. The CDR3 nucleotides are TGTGCCACCAGCAGAGATCCCCAGGGGCCCCAAGAGACCCAGTACTTC. The encoded protein is CATSRDPQGPQETQYF. The full variable domain, with the rest looked up from reference TRBV15 and TRBJ2-5, is DAMVIQNPRYQVTQFGKPVTLSCSQTLNHNVMYWYQQKSSQAPKLLFHYYDKDFNNEADTPDNFQSRRPNTSFCFLDIRSPGLGDTAMYLCATSRDPQGPQETQYFGPGTRLLVL.